This entry describes one T cell receptor beta chain. Its antigen remains unknown. This record belongs to a study of T cells in localized non-small cell lung cancer. Findings and limits, study-wide: Uninvolved adjacent lung had the highest recorded T cell clonality, with tumor below it.

The protocol was immunoSEQ multiplex PCR, while the TCRdb copy is restricted to in-frame clones and leaves out a portion. Counted here are 100,000 to 150,000 clones, roughly 90% occurring once; the ten biggest clones make up around 1.5%. The receptor was derived from a female donor over 55 with stage I lung adenocarcinoma. The source material was peripheral blood, sampled before any cancer treatment.

CDR3 sequence: CASLGERNTGELFF. The CDR3 coding sequence is TGTGCCAGCCTGGGGGAAAGGAACACCGGGGAGCTGTTTTTT. The chain links TRBV28 to TRBJ2-2; D is tentatively TRBD1 or TRBD2 (5 bases each). The CDR3 contains 14 residues. Germline CDR1 reads MDHEN; CDR2 reads SYDVKM. V was cut by 8 bases and J by 1 base, with 11 bases left in between.